The TCR beta chain under discussion was sequenced for a study of blood T cells in healthy people across ages. Study-level information: Template switching recovered approximately one barcoded beta molecule for every two T cells.

Every sample gave at least 5.5 micrograms of total RNA when it was extracted. The authors ran a second PCR of 7 to 11 cycles using a sample-barcoded 5' primer and a J-beta primer mix. Every individual sample yielded 2.5 million or more paired-end reads (each containing CDR3). Using its own MiXCR run on the 5' RACE reads, TCRdb lists one record per CDR3 protein. This repertoire shows some 1.5 million distinct CDR3 sequences, about 30% found once; its top ten account for roughly 8.2%. CDR3 size: 15 residues. The germline gives CDR1 DFQATT, CDR2 SNEGSKA (reference sequence). This receptor was identified in a woman younger than 45 in good health. The sample comprised blood. V and J are TRBV20-1 and TRBJ2-7, with 8 positions matching TRBD1. Matching the DNA end better, TRBJ2-5 makes the J call doubtful. CDR3 nucleotides: TGCAGTGCACGACCGACAGGGGAGCAGGGTAAGACCCAGTACTTC. As protein: CSARPTGEQGKTQYF.